What follows are 9 T cell receptor beta chains derived from one specimen sequenced in a study of response to subunit inactivated influenza vaccine. TCRdb re-analysed the RT-PCR reads in MiXCR, keeping a single row per CDR3 protein. The sample contains about half a million distinct CDR3 sequences, approximately 24% of which appear only once. The source was CD4+ T cells sorted from PBMCs, collected 5 days after vaccination. Receptors originate from a man in his forties or fifties who received an inactivated influenza vaccine.

This clonotype was seen once. This chain connects TRBV7-3 to TRBJ2-1; D ambiguous. The CDR3 totals 13 residues. CDR1 is SGHTA, CDR2 FQGTGA, per germline. V was pared by 4 bases and J by 0 bases, with 4 bases between. The CDR3 spells CASSSNSYNEQFF. DNA of the CDR3: TGTGCCAGCAGCTCGAACTCCTACAATGAGCAGTTCTTC.

This clonotype was found a few times. The V and J genes are TRBV20-1 and TRBJ1-1; no reliable D call. Germline V gene sequence: CDR1 DFQATT, CDR2 SNEGSKA (reference sequence). The V and J ends lost 3 bases and 5 bases respectively, with 19 bases between them. The CDR3 has 15 residues. Written as DNA, the CDR3 is TGCAGTGCTAGGATCAACGGGCCCCGAGGGACTGAAGCTTTCTTT. Its translation is CSARINGPRGTEAFF.

The chain combines TRBV4-3 with TRBJ2-1; possibly TRBD2 for D (6 bases). CDR1 is LGHNA and CDR2 is YSLEER in the germline V gene. This CDR3 has 15 residues. V dropped 3 bases and J dropped 6 bases, with 15 bases sitting between them. The CDR3 DNA reads as TGCGCCAGCAGCCAGGCTCACGCGGGATCCAATGAGCAGTTCTTC. Its protein product is CASSQAHAGSNEQFF.

The V gene is TRBV20-1, the J gene TRBJ2-7; 11 positions match TRBD2. The V gene's germline CDR1 is DFQATT and CDR2 SNEGSKA (reference sequence). The CDR3 extends over 15 amino acids. With 6 bases clipped from V and 3 bases from J, the junction kept 10 bases outside the gene matches. Here the CDR3 DNA reads TGCAGTGCCGATAGACGACTAGCGGGGAACTACGAGCAGTACTTC. Amino acid sequence: CSADRRLAGNYEQYF.

This clonotype has just a few counts. This sequence joins TRBV6-5 and TRBJ2-4; 9 bases map to TRBD2. The CDR3 is made up of 17 amino acids. V shed 0 bases, J shed 8 bases, and the junction held 11 bases outside the gene matches. Looked up from germline, CDR1 is MNHEY and CDR2 is SVGAGI. CDR3 region: CASSYSRRGGPGYIQYF. As DNA, the CDR3 is TGTGCCAGCAGTTACTCGCGGCGGGGGGGCCCGGGTTACATTCAGTACTTC.

This clonotype was recorded once. The chain combines TRBV24-1 with TRBJ2-1; D is possibly TRBD1 (6 bases). Germline V lookup: CDR1 KGHDR, CDR2 SFDVKD. The V gene lost 2 bases and the J gene lost 7 bases, with 14 bases spanning the gap. This CDR3 contains 15 residues. The CDR3 region has the DNA TGTGCCACCAGTGATTCCAAAACAGGGAATAATGAGCAGTTCTTC. This translates into CATSDSKTGNNEQFF.

The V gene is TRBV19, the J gene TRBJ2-3; D is unresolved. The germline V gene encodes CDR1 LNHDA and CDR2 SQIVND (reference sequence). The CDR3 consists of 13 residues. Deletions cut 3 bases from V and 2 bases from J, with 6 bases between. This CDR3 reads CASSIGVTDTQYF. In nucleotides, the CDR3 is TGTGCCAGTAGTATCGGAGTCACAGATACGCAGTATTTT.

The CDR3, as DNA: TGTGCCTGGAGTGTGAGTAGGGGTTCCGGAAACACCATATATTTT. It is translated as CAWSVSRGSGNTIYF. The chain combines TRBV30 with TRBJ1-3; a weak D match, TRBD1 (5 bases). CDR1 and CDR2 from the germline V gene are GTSNPN and SVGIG (reference sequence). V was pared by 0 bases and J by 4 bases, with 13 bases between. There are 15 residues in the CDR3.

J is TRBJ2-7 and V is TRBV12-3 or TRBV12-4, with a tentative D call TRBD2 (6 bases). CDR3 length: 15 residues. V lost 0 bases and J lost 2, with 11 bases in between. CDR3 coding DNA: TGTGCCAGCAGTTTAGCGCCGGGGGATACCTACGAGCAGTACTTC. Translated: CASSLAPGDTYEQYF.